This T cell receptor (beta chain) was identified during a study of cytomegalovirus exposure and HLA in healthy donors. The data were produced by immunoSEQ multiplex PCR, yet TCRdb's version contains in-frame clones alone and is incomplete. The sample holds about 190,000 clones, roughly 82% seen once. This clonotype originated in a woman in her late teens or twenties in good health and CMV-seronegative. The sample was PBMCs.

DNA of the CDR3: TGTGCCAGCAGCGGCAACGCAGCGGGCGGCGGGGAGACCCAGTACTTC. Its translation is CASSGNAAGGGETQYF. This rearrangement joins TRBV7-7 to TRBJ2-5; possibly TRBD2 for D (6 bases). This CDR3 spans 16 amino acids. Trimming removed 5 bases at V and 5 bases at J, with 21 bases between. Germline loops: CDR1 SSHAT, CDR2 FNYEAQ (reference sequence).